Following are 22 T cell receptor beta chains from one sample sequenced in a study of control samples from healthy donors and cancer patients. Profiled with immunoSEQ multiplex PCR; TCRdb holds only in-frame clones, not every one. The sample has more than 150,000 clones, about 93% seen once. Sequencing was performed on blood. These receptors were collected from a man aged 18-30 years in good health.

This clone has a single count. V usage is TRBV18 and J usage is TRBJ2-2; the match to TRBD1 covers 7 bases. This CDR3 comprises 14 residues. The germline V gene has CDR1 KGHSH and CDR2 LQKENI. V dropped 6 bases and J dropped 6; count of bases not matched to a gene: 7. The CDR3 spells CASSWETGPGELFF. In nucleotides, the CDR3 is TGTGCCAGCTCTTGGGAGACAGGGCCCGGGGAGCTGTTTTTT.

The chain employs TRBV10-2 and TRBJ1-6; the match to TRBD1 covers 10 bases. V lost 7 bases to trimming and J lost 9 bases; unmatched junction nucleotides: 6. Germline lookup yields CDR1 WSHSY and CDR2 SAAADI. The length of the CDR3 is 14 residues. The CDR3 spells CASTGQGVSSPLHF. The CDR3 bases are TGCGCCAGCACCGGACAGGGGGTCTCTTCACCCCTCCACTTT.

The rearrangement links TRBV2 to TRBJ2-1; 8 bases agree with TRBD2. V was clipped by 4 bases and J by 4 bases; unmatched bases: 12. The CDR3 is 17 residues long. Germline values: CDR1 SNHLY, CDR2 FYNNEI. CDR3: CASSASPSGGAYNEQFF. CDR3 nucleotide sequence: TGTGCCAGCAGTGCCTCTCCAAGCGGGGGCGCTTACAATGAGCAGTTCTTC.

This rearrangement joins TRBV30 to TRBJ1-1; D not certain. V was clipped by 1 base and J by 2 bases, with 8 bases between them. Germline assignment: CDR1 GTSNPN and CDR2 SVGIG (reference sequence). This CDR3 comprises 13 residues. CDR3 DNA: TGTGCCTGGAGTGACGGCCGTAACACTGAAGCTTTCTTT. Translation: CAWSDGRNTEAFF.

This clone appeared a single time. V usage is TRBV5-5 and J usage is TRBJ1-4; TRBD1 aligns across 8 bases. Germline CDR1 and CDR2: SGHKS and YYEKEE (reference sequence). Unmatched junction bases numbered 6, after V lost 5 bases and J lost 0 bases. CDR3 size: 16 residues. The CDR3 loop reads CASRRDRRPTNEKLFF. Written as DNA, the CDR3 is TGTGCCAGCAGACGGGACAGGCGACCAACTAATGAAAAACTGTTTTTT.

The rearrangement uses TRBV7-8 and TRBJ1-2; D not resolved. CDR1 SGHVS and CDR2 FQNEAQ come from the germline V gene. The V end was cut by 1 base, the J end by 4 bases, with 4 bases between. The CDR3 length is 12 residues. The CDR3 nucleotides read TGTGCCAGCAGCTTAGAGAGCTATGGCTACACCTTC. Translating gives CASSLESYGYTF.

J is TRBJ2-3 and V is TRBV3-1 (or the pseudogene TRBV3-2), with D unclear. From germline, CDR1 is LGHDT and CDR2 YNNKEL (reference sequence). The CDR3 is made up of 12 amino acids. V lost 4 bases and J 6 bases, leaving 8 bases between the germline ends. The CDR3, as DNA: TGTGCCAGCAGCCCCTTTGGGGATACGCAGTATTTT. It codes for CASSPFGDTQYF.

The J gene is TRBJ1-1, the V gene TRBV30; maybe TRBD1 (5 bases). This CDR3 spans 12 amino acids. CDR1 is GTSNPN, CDR2 SVGIG, per germline (reference sequence). V lost 3 bases to trimming and J lost 4 bases, with 9 bases between them. The CDR3 here is CAWRLGVTEAFF. The DNA for the CDR3 is TGTGCCTGGAGGTTGGGGGTCACTGAAGCTTTCTTT. Looking up the rest from reference TRBV30 and TRBJ1-1 gives the full variable domain: SQTIHQWPATLVQPVGSPLSLECTVEGTSNPNLYWYRQAAGRGLQLLFYSVGIGQISSEVPQNLSASRPQDRQFILSSKKLLLSDSGFYLCAWRLGVTEAFFGQGTRLTVV.

The chain recombines TRBV19 with TRBJ1-5; D perhaps matches TRBD1 (5 bases). This CDR3 spans 12 amino acids. The V end was cut by 11 bases, the J end by 4 bases, with 12 bases between. Germline V gene lookup returns CDR1 LNHDA and CDR2 SQIVND (reference sequence). The CDR3 coding sequence is TGTGCCGCAACCCAGGGTAATCAGCCCCAGCATTTT. Translation: CAATQGNQPQHF.

The chain uses TRBV9 and TRBJ1-1; D remains ambiguous. The germline gives CDR1 SGDLS, CDR2 YYNGEE. The V end lost 4 bases, the J end lost 1 base, and 8 bases lay between the germline ends. The CDR3 has 13 amino acids. In DNA form, the CDR3 reads TGTGCCAGCAGCCCTCGATCGAACACTGAAGCTTTCTTT. Translated: CASSPRSNTEAFF. The full variable domain, its missing parts supplied by reference TRBV9 and TRBJ1-1, is DSGVTQTPKHLITATGQRVTLRCSPRSGDLSVYWYQQSLDQGLQFLIQYYNGEERAKGNILERFSAQQFPDLHSELNLSSLELGDSALYFCASSPRSNTEAFFGQGTRLTVV.

The CDR3 sequence: CAISEEFRGGSPLHF. CDR3 DNA sequence: TGTGCCATCAGTGAGGAATTTAGGGGGGGATCACCCCTCCACTTT. The chain employs TRBV10-3 and TRBJ1-6; D may be TRBD1 (6 bases). Looked up from germline, CDR1 is ENHRY and CDR2 is SYGVKD. V was clipped by 2 bases and J by 10 bases, with 15 bases between them. The CDR3 sequence is 15 residues long.

J is TRBJ1-2 and V is TRBV28; 7 bases match TRBD1. J lost 4 bases, V lost 2 bases, and 7 bases had no gene match. This CDR3 is 15 amino acids long. CDR1 and CDR2 (germline): MDHEN, SYDVKM. CDR3 DNA: TGTGCCAGCAGTTTAGGACAGGCGCTTCTCTATGGCTACACCTTC. Translated, it gives CASSLGQALLYGYTF.

The chain employs TRBV18 and TRBJ2-1, with D maybe TRBD1 (5 bases). V was shortened by 3 bases and J by 9 bases, with 15 bases between the two germline ends. Germline lookup yields CDR1 KGHSH and CDR2 LQKENI. The CDR3 sequence is 14 residues long. CDR3 loop: CASSPQQADGEQFF. Here the CDR3 DNA reads TGTGCCAGCTCACCTCAACAGGCCGACGGTGAGCAGTTCTTC.

The gene calls are TRBV13 and TRBJ2-1; TRBD2 matches at 9 bases. Germline CDR1 and CDR2: PRHDT and FYEKMQ (reference sequence). V lost 8 bases, J lost 4 bases, and 9 bases stayed unmatched. CDR3 length equals 15 residues. The CDR3 DNA reads as TGTGCCAGCCGCGGGCGGGGGGGCCGGTACAATGAGCAGTTCTTC. As protein: CASRGRGGRYNEQFF.

Regarding this clone: Other nucleotide sequences from this sample produce the same CDR3. The V call is TRBV5-1, the J call TRBJ2-7; 7 bases map to TRBD1. CDR1 is SGHRS, CDR2 YFSETQ, per germline. The CDR3 is made up of 15 amino acids. V trimming: 0 bases; J trimming: 0 bases; junction bases outside the gene matches: 3. In DNA form, the CDR3 reads TGCGCCAGCAGCTTGGGGGGACAGAGCTCCTACGAGCAGTACTTC. Translated: CASSLGGQSSYEQYF.

The chain uses TRBV7-8 and TRBJ1-5, with TRBD1 matching 7 bases. Unmatched junction bases numbered 12, after V lost 5 bases and J lost 5 bases. Germline V gene data show CDR1 as SGHVS and CDR2 as FQNEAQ. The CDR3 sequence is 16 residues long. CDR3 region: CASSPGQRTQDQPQHF. CDR3 nucleotides: TGTGCCAGCAGCCCGGGACAGCGAACGCAGGATCAGCCCCAGCATTTT.

This clone was detected once. V usage is TRBV6-1 and J usage is TRBJ1-4; no definite D call. Germline V CDR1 and CDR2: MNHNS, SASEGT. Trimming pared 2 bases from V and 7 bases from J, leaving 5 bases between. The CDR3 loop spans 12 amino acids. The DNA for the CDR3 is TGTGCCAGCAGTGAAAAAAGTGAAAAACTGTTTTTT. Protein: CASSEKSEKLFF.

J is TRBJ1-6 and V is TRBV30; D is possibly TRBD1 (5 bases). Germline V gene data show CDR1 as GTSNPN and CDR2 as SVGIG (reference sequence). V lost 2 bases and J 2 bases, leaving 16 bases between the germline ends. This CDR3 contains 17 residues. CDR3 nucleotides: TGTGCCTGGAGTAGAACCAGGGTCAAGACCTATAATTCACCCCTCCACTTT. Amino acid sequence: CAWSRTRVKTYNSPLHF.

This clone was detected once. The chain recombines TRBV2 with TRBJ2-1; 11 positions match TRBD1. Germline values: CDR1 SNHLY, CDR2 FYNNEI. The CDR3 has 14 residues. V gave up 6 bases and J gave up 9 bases; unmatched junction bases: 7. The CDR3 spells CASRAGQGVVEQFF. The CDR3 region has the DNA TGTGCCAGCAGAGCGGGACAGGGGGTTGTTGAGCAGTTCTTC. The full variable domain, completed using reference TRBV2 and TRBJ2-1, is EPEVTQTPSHQVTQMGQEVILRCVPISNHLYFYWYRQILGQKVEFLVSFYNNEISEKSEIFDDQFSVERPDGSNFTLKIRSTKLEDSAMYFCASRAGQGVVEQFFGPGTRLTVL.

The chain employs TRBV6-5 and TRBJ1-1, with D perhaps TRBD1 (5 bases). The CDR3 sequence is 14 residues long. Germline V CDR1 and CDR2: MNHEY, SVGAGI. V lost 10 bases to trimming and J lost 2 bases, with 17 bases between them. The CDR3 region has the DNA TGTGCCACCTGGGAGGGGACGGTCAACACTGAAGCTTTCTTT. It yields the protein CATWEGTVNTEAFF.

The V call is TRBV5-1, the J call TRBJ2-2; D might be TRBD2 (6 bases). CDR1 SGHRS and CDR2 YFSETQ come from the germline V gene. This CDR3 is built from 15 residues. The V end lost 4 bases, the J end lost 1 base, and 11 bases lay between the germline ends. The CDR3 DNA reads as TGCGCCAGCAGCCTGGAGGGCTGGAACACCGGGGAGCTGTTTTTT. This codes for CASSLEGWNTGELFF.

This clone was seen only once. The V gene is TRBV6-6, the J gene TRBJ2-2, with unresolved D. Germline CDR1 MNHNY, CDR2 SVGAGI (reference sequence). V lost 4 bases, J lost 5 bases, and 8 bases lay in between. CDR3 length equals 13 residues. CDR3 in DNA: TGTGCCAGCAGTTTCCTCGGAACCGGGGAGCTGTTTTTT. Protein: CASSFLGTGELFF.